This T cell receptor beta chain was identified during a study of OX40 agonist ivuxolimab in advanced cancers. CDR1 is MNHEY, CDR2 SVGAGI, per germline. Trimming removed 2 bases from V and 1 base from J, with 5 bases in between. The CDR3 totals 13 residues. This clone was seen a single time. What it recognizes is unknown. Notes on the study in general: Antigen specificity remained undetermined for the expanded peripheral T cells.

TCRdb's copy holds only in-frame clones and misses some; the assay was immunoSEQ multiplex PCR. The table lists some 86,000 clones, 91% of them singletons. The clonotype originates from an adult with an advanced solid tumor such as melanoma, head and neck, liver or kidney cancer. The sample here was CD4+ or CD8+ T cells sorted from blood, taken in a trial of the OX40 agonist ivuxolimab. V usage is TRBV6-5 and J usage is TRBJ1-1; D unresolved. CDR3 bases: TGTGCCAGCAGTTACACACAGAACACTGAAGCTTTCTTT. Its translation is CASSYTQNTEAFF.